This is a list of T cell receptor beta chains from one sample in a study of tumor-infiltrating lymphocytes in oesophageal squamous cell carcinoma. In TCRdb, the PCR reads were re-called with MiXCR into one record per CDR3 protein. The repertoire has about 24,000 distinct CDR3 sequences, around 40% of them found once; the top ten carry 20% to 25%. Sequenced input: esophageal tumor tissue. Receptors originate from a male donor with esophageal squamous cell carcinoma. Each CDR3 is given with its conserved first and last residue. A D gene is named only where the DNA matches it firmly. Size tells how often a clone was seen (once, few, many) or the class of an expanded clone, and some rows leave it out.

J gene,D gene,V gene,clone size,CDR3 length,CDR3 DNA,CDR3 protein
TRBJ2-3,-,TRBV5-4,-,16,TGTGCCAGCAGCTTGGGGGGGACAAGGAGCACAGATACGCAGTATTTT,CASSLGGTRSTDTQYF
TRBJ2-1,TRBD2,TRBV7-3,many,15,TGTGCCAGCAGTTCCAGCGGGGGGTCCTACAATGAGCAGTTCTTC,CASSSSGGSYNEQFF
TRBJ2-7,TRBD2,TRBV2,many,15,TGTGCCAGCAGTGAAAGTCTAGCGGGAGCCAGCGAGCAGTACTTC,CASSESLAGASEQYF
TRBJ2-3,-,TRBV19,few,13,TGTGCCAGTAGCACCGTTGGCACAGATACGCAGTATTTT,CASSTVGTDTQYF
TRBJ2-7,-,TRBV10-3,-,15,TGTGCCATCAGTGAGGAGGAGGCTTATACCTACGAGCAGTACTTC,CAISEEEAYTYEQYF
TRBJ2-3,-,TRBV6-5,-,16,TGTGCCAGCGGAAACTCCAGGGGACACTTCACAGATACGCAGTATTTT,CASGNSRGHFTDTQYF
TRBJ1-1,-,TRBV12-3/TRBV12-4,-,13,TGTGCCAGCAGACCAGGGGAGAACACTGAAGCTTTCTTT,CASRPGENTEAFF
TRBJ2-1,-,TRBV7-6,-,16,TGTGCCAGCAGCGGGATGAGGGGGAGCTCCTACAATGAGCAGTTCTTC,CASSGMRGSSYNEQFF
TRBJ1-5,-,TRBV7-2,-,13,TGTGCCAGCAGCTTCCGGGTTAATCAGCCCCAGCATTTT,CASSFRVNQPQHF
TRBJ2-5,TRBD2,TRBV15,many,16,TGTGCCACCAGCAGAGTAGGCGGGAGAGGGAGAGAGACCCAGTACTTC,CATSRVGGRGRETQYF
TRBJ2-3,TRBD1,TRBV28,many,16,TGTGCCAGCGCCGGGACAGGGTTGGGCCAGGCAGATACGCAGTATTTT,CASAGTGLGQADTQYF
TRBJ2-5,TRBD1,TRBV6-6,-,13,TGTGCCAGCAGATCCGGGACAGGGCGGACCCAGTACTTC,CASRSGTGRTQYF
TRBJ1-1,-,TRBV24-1,many,12,TGTGCCACCAGTGCGACTAACACTGAAGCTTTCTTT,CATSATNTEAFF
TRBJ2-7,-,TRBV12-3/TRBV12-4,many,15,TGTGCCAGCAGTTTATCGACACGGGCCACGTACGAGCAGTACTTC,CASSLSTRATYEQYF
TRBJ2-7,-,TRBV11-1,-,13,TGTGCCAGCAGCTCCCTCCGGGACTACGAGCAGTACTTC,CASSSLRDYEQYF
TRBJ2-1,-,TRBV6-1,-,12,TGTGCCAGCAGTGTATCTGACAATGAGCAGTTCTTC,CASSVSDNEQFF
TRBJ2-1,TRBD2,TRBV11-2,few,15,TGTGCCAGCAGCGCAACTAGCGGTTTTAACGATGAGCAGTTCTTC,CASSATSGFNDEQFF
TRBJ2-3,-,TRBV20-1,-,15,TGCAGTGCTAGAAAGGGTGCCACCGGCACAGATACGCAGTATTTT,CSARKGATGTDTQYF
TRBJ1-5,-,TRBV6-1,many,15,TGTGCCAGCAGTGAAGAAACGAATAGCAATCAGCCCCAGCATTTT,CASSEETNSNQPQHF
TRBJ2-3,TRBD2,TRBV28,-,13,TGTGCCAGCAGTCTCCCGGGGGGGGATACGCAGTATTTT,CASSLPGGDTQYF
TRBJ2-7,TRBD1,TRBV10-3,many,14,TGTGCCATCTCCCAAAGGGGACAGGGCTACGAGCAGTACTTC,CAISQRGQGYEQYF
TRBJ2-5,TRBD2,TRBV29-1,few,12,TGCAGCGTTGGGACTAGCCAAGAGACCCAGTACTTC,CSVGTSQETQYF
TRBJ2-5,TRBD1,TRBV19,many,13,TGTGCCAGTAGTTGGGGACAGGTAGAGACCCAGTACTTC,CASSWGQVETQYF
TRBJ2-7,TRBD1,TRBV27,many,16,TGTGCCAGCAGTTTCTCCATCGGGGACAGGGGTCTAGAGCAGTACTTC,CASSFSIGDRGLEQYF
TRBJ2-5,-,TRBV3-1,-,13,TGTGCCAGCGAAGGGGGGTATAGGAATGAGCAGTACTTC,CASEGGYRNEQYF
TRBJ2-3,-,TRBV6-1,-,14,TGTGCCAGCAGTTGGGCAGGGGGCACAGATACGCAGTATTTT,CASSWAGGTDTQYF
TRBJ2-7,-,TRBV11-2,-,17,TGTGCCAGCAGCCCTATGCGGGGAGAGGGTCGGAACAATGAGCAGTACTTC,CASSPMRGEGRNNEQYF
TRBJ1-3,-,TRBV12-3/TRBV12-4,many,14,TGTGCCAGCAGTCCGATGGCCTCTGGAAACACCATATATTTT,CASSPMASGNTIYF